This T cell receptor beta chain was documented in a study of blood T cell repertoires in COVID-19. Study in general: Researchers got acute and convalescent COVID-19 samples from the United States, Italy and Spain.

Cohort allocation depended upon clinical history that participants reported. Under the authors' procedure: Estimation of nucleated cell counts relied on the amplification of reference gene primers. Produced via immunoSEQ multiplex PCR; TCRdb's table is partial and in-frame only. That table supplies the V and J calls and clone size; D and trimming were determined from the DNA. Among around 230,000 clones, roughly 90% were seen once, and the ten largest hold 3.5% to 4%. This sequence was found in a woman aged 25 to 39 with acute COVID-19. Sequenced input: PBMCs or T cells enriched from blood (not recorded which).

The CDR3 bases are TGTGCCAGCAGCTTCGGACAGGGGATCGATGGCTACACCTTC. Protein sequence: CASSFGQGIDGYTF. The chain combines TRBV7-2 with TRBJ1-2, with 9 bases aligning to TRBD1. Germline trimming cut 3 bases from V and 6 bases from J; bases unmatched to any gene: 5. Germline V gene sequence: CDR1 SGHTA, CDR2 FQGNSA. The CDR3 is made up of 14 amino acids.